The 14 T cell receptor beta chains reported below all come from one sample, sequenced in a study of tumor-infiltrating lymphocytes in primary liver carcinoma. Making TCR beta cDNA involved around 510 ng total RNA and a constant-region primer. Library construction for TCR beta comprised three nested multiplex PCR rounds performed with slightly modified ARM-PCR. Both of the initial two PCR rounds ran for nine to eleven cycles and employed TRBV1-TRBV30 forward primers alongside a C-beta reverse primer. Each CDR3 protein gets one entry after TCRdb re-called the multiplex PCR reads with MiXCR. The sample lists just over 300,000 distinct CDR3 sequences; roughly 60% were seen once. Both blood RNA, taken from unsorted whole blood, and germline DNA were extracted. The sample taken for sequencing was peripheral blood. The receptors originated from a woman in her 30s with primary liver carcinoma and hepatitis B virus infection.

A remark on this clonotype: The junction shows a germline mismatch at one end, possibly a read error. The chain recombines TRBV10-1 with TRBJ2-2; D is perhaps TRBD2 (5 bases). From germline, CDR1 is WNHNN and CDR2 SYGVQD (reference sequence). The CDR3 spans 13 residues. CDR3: CASSEGLTGEPFF. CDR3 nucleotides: TGCGCCAGCAGTGAAGGTCTCACCGGGGAGCCGTTTTTT.

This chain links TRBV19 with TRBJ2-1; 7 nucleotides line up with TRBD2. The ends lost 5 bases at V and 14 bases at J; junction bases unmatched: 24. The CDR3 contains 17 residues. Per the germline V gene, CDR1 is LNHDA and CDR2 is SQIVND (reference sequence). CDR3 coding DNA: TGTGCCAGTAGTGAGGGCGCGGACAAGTCTTCGGGGGGTGTTAAGTTCTTC. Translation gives CASSEGADKSSGGVKFF.

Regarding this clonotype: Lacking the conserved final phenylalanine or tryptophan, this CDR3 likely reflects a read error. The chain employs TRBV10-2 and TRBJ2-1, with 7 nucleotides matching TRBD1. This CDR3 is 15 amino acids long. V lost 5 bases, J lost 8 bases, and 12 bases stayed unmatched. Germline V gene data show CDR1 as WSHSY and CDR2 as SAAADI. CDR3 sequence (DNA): TGCGCCAGCAGTAAACGACAGGGTTTCACCGATGAGCAGTTCCTC. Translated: CASSKRQGFTDEQFL.

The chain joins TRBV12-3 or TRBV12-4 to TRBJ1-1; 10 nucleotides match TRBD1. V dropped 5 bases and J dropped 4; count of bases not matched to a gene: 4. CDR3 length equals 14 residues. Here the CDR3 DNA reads TGTGCCAGCAGTACCTGGGACAGGGGCACTGAAGCTTTCTTT. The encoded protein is CASSTWDRGTEAFF.

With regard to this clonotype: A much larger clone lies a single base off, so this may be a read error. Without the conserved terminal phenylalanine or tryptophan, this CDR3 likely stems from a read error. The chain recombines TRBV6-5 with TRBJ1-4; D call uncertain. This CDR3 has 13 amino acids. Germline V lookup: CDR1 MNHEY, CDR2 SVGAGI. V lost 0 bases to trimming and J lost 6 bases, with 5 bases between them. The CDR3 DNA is TGTGCCAGCAGTTACTCGATATATGAAAAACTGTTTTTA. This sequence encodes CASSYSIYEKLFL.

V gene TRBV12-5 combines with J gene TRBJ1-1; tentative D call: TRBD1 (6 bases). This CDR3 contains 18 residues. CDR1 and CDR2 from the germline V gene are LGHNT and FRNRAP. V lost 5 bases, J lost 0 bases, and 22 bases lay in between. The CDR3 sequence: CASGHNLTGGAVNTEAFF. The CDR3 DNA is TGTGCTAGTGGTCATAACCTGACAGGTGGGGCGGTGAACACTGAAGCTTTCTTT.

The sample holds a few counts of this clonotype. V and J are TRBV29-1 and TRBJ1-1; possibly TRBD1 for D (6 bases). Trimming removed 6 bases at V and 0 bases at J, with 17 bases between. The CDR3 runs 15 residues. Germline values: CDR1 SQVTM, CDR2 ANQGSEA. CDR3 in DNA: TGCAGCGTCTCGGCAGGGGCCTGGGTGAACACTGAAGCTTTCTTT. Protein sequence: CSVSAGAWVNTEAFF.

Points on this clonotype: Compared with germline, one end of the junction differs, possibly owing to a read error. CDR3 nucleotides: TGTACCAGCAGAGAGCCGCTAGCGGACACCGGGGAGCTGTTTTTT. It encodes CTSREPLADTGELFF. This chain links TRBV28 with TRBJ2-2; 7 bases align to TRBD2. The CDR3 spans 15 residues. Germline V CDR1 and CDR2: MDHEN, SYDVKM.

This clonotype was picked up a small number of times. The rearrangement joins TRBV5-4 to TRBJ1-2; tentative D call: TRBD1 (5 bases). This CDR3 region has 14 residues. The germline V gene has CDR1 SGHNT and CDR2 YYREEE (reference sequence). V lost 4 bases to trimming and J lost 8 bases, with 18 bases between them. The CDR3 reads CASSTFRGGDGYTF. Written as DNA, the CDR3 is TGTGCCAGCAGCACCTTTAGGGGTGGTGACGGCTACACCTTC.

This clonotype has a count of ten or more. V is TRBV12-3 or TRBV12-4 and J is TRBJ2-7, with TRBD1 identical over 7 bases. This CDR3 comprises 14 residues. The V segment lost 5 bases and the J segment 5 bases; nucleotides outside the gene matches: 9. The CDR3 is CASSPTGFMDEQYF. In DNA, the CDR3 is TGTGCCAGCAGTCCGACAGGGTTCATGGACGAGCAGTACTTC.

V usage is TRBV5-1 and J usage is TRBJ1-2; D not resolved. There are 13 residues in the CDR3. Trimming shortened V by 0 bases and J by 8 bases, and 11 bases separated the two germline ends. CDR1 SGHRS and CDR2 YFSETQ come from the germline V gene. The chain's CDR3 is CASSLVGEEGYTF. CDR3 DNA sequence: TGCGCCAGCAGCTTGGTCGGGGAGGAGGGCTACACCTTC.

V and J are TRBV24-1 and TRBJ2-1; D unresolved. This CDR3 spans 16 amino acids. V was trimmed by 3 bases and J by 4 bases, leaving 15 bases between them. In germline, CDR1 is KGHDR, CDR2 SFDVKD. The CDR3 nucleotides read TGTGCCACCAGTGATAGATCGTGGGGAACATACAATGAGCAGTTCTTC. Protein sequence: CATSDRSWGTYNEQFF.

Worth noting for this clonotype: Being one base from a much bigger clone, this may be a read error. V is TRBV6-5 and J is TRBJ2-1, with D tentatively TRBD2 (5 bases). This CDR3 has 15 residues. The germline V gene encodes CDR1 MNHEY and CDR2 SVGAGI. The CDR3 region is CASSSASPLRYELFF. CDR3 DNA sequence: TGTGCCAGCAGTTCGGCTAGCCCTCTTCGGTATGAGCTGTTCTTC.

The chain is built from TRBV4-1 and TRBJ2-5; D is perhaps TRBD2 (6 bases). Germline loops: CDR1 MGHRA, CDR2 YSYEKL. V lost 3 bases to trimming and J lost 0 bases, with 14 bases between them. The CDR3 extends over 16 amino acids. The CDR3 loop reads CASSQGGLSNQETQYF. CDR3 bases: TGCGCCAGCAGCCAGGGAGGCTTATCCAACCAAGAGACCCAGTACTTC.